Presented here are 20 T cell receptor beta chains from one specimen sequenced in a study of beta chain features in type 1 diabetes. Sequencing targeted expressed TCRB transcripts, as all isolated RNA had been reverse transcribed. Repertoires were generated with immunoSEQ multiplex PCR, while TCRdb's copy carries only in-frame clones and drops some. The data contain almost 350,000 clones, about 18% of them singletons. Sequenced: naive CD4+ T cells from blood. The receptors were gathered from a woman between 18 and 30 years old in good health.

The CDR3, as DNA: TGTGCCTGGAGTGATGACAGGGGGCAACGGGACACTGAAGCTTTCTTT. Its translation is CAWSDDRGQRDTEAFF. The chain joins TRBV30 to TRBJ1-1; 10 bases align to TRBD1. The trim removed 1 base at V and 3 bases at J, leaving 8 bases unmatched. CDR3 length equals 16 residues. Germline CDR1 reads GTSNPN; CDR2 reads SVGIG (reference sequence).

There are a few counts of this clone. The DNA of the CDR3 is TGTGCCAGCAGCGTCGGGACACAGAGCTCCTACGAGCAGTACTTC. It encodes CASSVGTQSSYEQYF. The chain employs TRBV9 and TRBJ2-7; D is perhaps TRBD1 (6 bases). Trimming shortened V by 2 bases and J by 0 bases, and 12 bases separated the two germline ends. There are 15 residues in the CDR3. CDR1 is SGDLS and CDR2 is YYNGEE in the germline V gene.

This clone has a single count. The rearrangement joins TRBV19 to TRBJ1-1, with D possibly TRBD1 on 6 matching bases. CDR1 and CDR2 from the germline V gene are LNHDA and SQIVND (reference sequence). Trimming took 7 bases from V and 1 from J, leaving 16 bases between them. This CDR3 is 15 amino acids long. CDR3 sequence: CASTPRLGANTEAFF. The CDR3 region has the DNA TGTGCCAGTACCCCGCGATTGGGGGCGAACACTGAAGCTTTCTTT.

This chain joins TRBV5-1 and TRBJ1-2; TRBD1 is a possible D gene (5 bases). The germline V and J ends were trimmed by 4 bases and 0 bases, with 10 bases remaining between them. The length of the CDR3 is 14 residues. Germline V gene data show CDR1 as SGHRS and CDR2 as YFSETQ. CDR3 nucleotides: TGCGCCAGCAGCGTCAGGGATTCTAACTATGGCTACACCTTC. Protein sequence: CASSVRDSNYGYTF.

This clone was seen more than once but under ten times. This rearrangement joins TRBV30 to TRBJ1-1, with a possible D match to TRBD1 (5 bases). Trimming stripped 8 bases from V and 4 bases from J, with 20 bases between. Germline assignment: CDR1 GTSNPN and CDR2 SVGIG (reference sequence). The CDR3 length is 14 residues. The CDR3 DNA reads TGTGCCCTGGAGAATCGCCGGGGGTCCACTGAAGCTTTCTTT. Translation gives CALENRRGSTEAFF.

This clone was seen a handful of times. V and J are TRBV9 and TRBJ2-3, with 8 bases aligning to TRBD2. The CDR3 is 16 amino acids. Per the germline V gene, CDR1 is SGDLS and CDR2 is YYNGEE. V lost 1 base and J lost 4; bases outside the gene matches: 8. This CDR3 reads CASSVNGLASPDTQYF. The CDR3 bases are TGTGCCAGCAGCGTAAATGGACTAGCAAGCCCAGATACGCAGTATTTT.

The chain links TRBV7-3 to TRBJ1-1; 8 bases fit TRBD1. Germline V gene lookup returns CDR1 SGHTA and CDR2 FQGTGA. With 5 bases clipped from V and 4 bases from J, the junction kept 9 bases outside the gene matches. The length of the CDR3 is 15 residues. The CDR3 reads CASSPRTGLTTEAFF. The CDR3 region has the DNA TGTGCCAGCAGCCCAAGGACAGGGCTTACCACTGAAGCTTTCTTT.

V and J are TRBV9 and TRBJ2-7; 7 bases map to TRBD1. Germline assignment: CDR1 SGDLS and CDR2 YYNGEE. There are 15 residues in the CDR3. J lost 4 bases, V lost 3 bases, and 10 bases had no gene match. This CDR3 reads CASSATRDSYYEQYF. The DNA for the CDR3 is TGTGCCAGCAGCGCGACCCGGGACAGTTATTACGAGCAGTACTTC.

V usage is TRBV18 and J usage is TRBJ2-5; 8 bases align to TRBD1. This CDR3 spans 14 amino acids. In germline, CDR1 is KGHSH, CDR2 LQKENI. The trim removed 3 bases at V and 4 bases at J, leaving 4 bases unmatched. For the CDR3, the DNA is TGTGCCAGCTCACCGGACAGGGTAGGAGAGACCCAGTACTTC. Translating gives CASSPDRVGETQYF.

The chain carries TRBV30 and TRBJ2-4, with TRBD2 identical over 7 bases. This CDR3 spans 12 amino acids. The germline V gene encodes CDR1 GTSNPN and CDR2 SVGIG (reference sequence). V was clipped by 4 bases and J by 7 bases; unmatched bases: 4. CDR3 DNA sequence: TGTGCCTGGACTAGCGGTGTTAACATTCAGTACTTC. The encoded protein is CAWTSGVNIQYF.

The CDR3 coding sequence is TGCGCCAGCAGCTCGAGATCCCAAAATGAGCAGTTCTTC. It is translated as CASSSRSQNEQFF. The chain carries TRBV5-1 and TRBJ2-1; D not resolved. The CDR3 runs to 13 residues. Germline V gene sequence: CDR1 SGHRS, CDR2 YFSETQ. The V gene lost 3 bases and the J gene lost 7 bases, with 11 bases spanning the gap.

This clone occurred a few times. The chain joins TRBV15 to TRBJ2-1; the D is unclear. Deletions cut 1 base from V and 0 bases from J, with 7 bases between. The CDR3 has 15 residues. The V gene's germline CDR1 is LNHNV and CDR2 YYDKDF (reference sequence). CDR3 nucleotides: TGTGCCACCAGCAGAGCCCACAGCTCCTACAATGAGCAGTTCTTC. Translated, it gives CATSRAHSSYNEQFF.

This clone was seen only a few times. The chain recombines TRBV7-8 with TRBJ1-1, with D tentatively TRBD1 (6 bases). V was cut by 3 bases and J by 3 bases, with 11 bases left in between. Germline loops: CDR1 SGHVS, CDR2 FQNEAQ. This CDR3 is built from 14 residues. CDR3 sequence reads: CASSFPQGDTEAFF. CDR3 bases: TGTGCCAGCAGCTTTCCACAGGGAGACACTGAAGCTTTCTTT.

This clone was seen only a few times. This sample also contains other DNA sequences that code for the same CDR3. J is TRBJ2-5 and V is TRBV7-2; 8 bases are shared with TRBD2. Germline-derived CDR1 and CDR2 are SGHTA and FQGNSA. After removal of 1 base from V and 2 bases from J, the junction contained 6 bases not matched to a gene. The CDR3 loop spans 16 amino acids. The CDR3 loop is CASSLGATGGQETQYF. The CDR3 DNA sequence: TGTGCCAGCAGCTTAGGAGCGACGGGGGGGCAAGAGACCCAGTACTTC.

This clone was counted between two and nine times. The chain couples TRBV5-1 to TRBJ2-3; the D gene is possibly TRBD2 (6 bases). This CDR3 comprises 16 residues. The germline V and J ends were trimmed by 0 bases and 3 bases, with 14 bases remaining between them. Germline values: CDR1 SGHRS, CDR2 YFSETQ. In DNA, the CDR3 is TGCGCCAGCAGCTTGGTCGGCGGGAAGGATACAGATACGCAGTATTTT. Amino acid sequence: CASSLVGGKDTDTQYF.

This sequence joins TRBV9 and TRBJ2-1; maybe TRBD2 (5 bases). Germline CDR1 reads SGDLS; CDR2 reads YYNGEE. This CDR3 contains 14 residues. With 2 bases removed from V and 7 bases from J, the gap between germline ends came to 13 bases. CDR3 amino acids: CASSVSGLRNEQFF. CDR3 sequence (DNA): TGTGCCAGCAGCGTGAGCGGTCTAAGGAATGAGCAGTTCTTC.

The CDR3 coding sequence is TGCGCCAGCAGTCAATCGAGGGACAGGAATCGAAACACCATATATTTT. Its protein is CASSQSRDRNRNTIYF. The chain recombines TRBV23-1 with TRBJ1-3; 8 nucleotides align to TRBD1. TRBV23-1 is reported as an ORF; its role is uncertain. The length of the CDR3 is 16 residues. J gave up 5 bases and V 0 bases, and 6 bases lay outside the gene matches.

The V and J genes are TRBV29-1 and TRBJ1-1, with 9 bases fitting TRBD1. This CDR3 has 12 amino acids. Trimming cost V 3 bases and J 5 bases; bases outside gene matches: 1. Germline V gene lookup returns CDR1 SQVTM and CDR2 ANQGSEA. The CDR3 spells CSVEDRGTEAFF. In nucleotides, the CDR3 is TGCAGCGTTGAGGACAGGGGAACTGAAGCTTTCTTT. Drawing the rest from reference TRBV29-1 and TRBJ1-1, the complete variable domain is SAVISQKPSRDICQRGTSLTIQCQVDSQVTMMFWYRQQPGQSLTLIATANQGSEATYESGFVIDKFPISRPNLTFSTLTVSNMSPEDSSIYLCSVEDRGTEAFFGQGTRLTVV.

This clone was observed a handful of times. The chain carries TRBV25-1 and TRBJ2-7, with TRBD1 matching over 8 bases. The V and J ends lost 1 base and 3 bases, in that order; junction bases with no gene match: 5. The CDR3 runs to 15 residues. CDR1 and CDR2 (germline): MGHDK, SYGVNS. The DNA for the CDR3 is TGTGCCAGCAGTGAATTTTCAGGGGGCGGCTACGAGCAGTACTTC. This translates into CASSEFSGGGYEQYF.

V usage is TRBV7-2 and J usage is TRBJ2-7; D is unresolved. Germline V gene lookup returns CDR1 SGHTA and CDR2 FQGNSA. The CDR3 is made up of 13 amino acids. V lost 3 bases, J lost 1 base, and 7 bases lay in between. The CDR3 nucleotides are TGTGCCAGCAGCTTCCAACAATCCTACGAGCAGTACTTC. Its protein is CASSFQQSYEQYF. The full variable domain, in which reference TRBV7-2 and TRBJ2-7 provide the parts outside the CDR3, is GAGVSQSPSNKVTEKGKDVELRCDPISGHTALYWYRQSLGQGLEFLIYFQGNSAPDKSGLPSDRFSAERTGGSVSTLTIQRTQQEDSAVYLCASSFQQSYEQYFGPGTRLTVT.